What follows describes a single T cell receptor (beta chain). Here immunoSEQ multiplex PCR was the method, and the copy in TCRdb shows in-frame clones only, minus some. The table has under 25,000 clones, approximately 90% seen once. This record comes from a study of blood T cell repertoires in COVID-19. V trimming: 5 bases; J trimming: 7 bases; junction bases outside the gene matches: 2. The CDR3 runs 12 residues. Germline V gives CDR1 MNHEY, CDR2 SMNVEV (reference sequence). The TCR was taken from a human donor in a cohort sampled during active COVID-19. The donor label of this sample is uncertain. The J gene is TRBJ2-1, the V gene TRBV27, with 7 bases fitting TRBD2. Sequenced sample: peripheral blood. In DNA form, the CDR3 reads TGTGCCAGCAGTGGCGGGGGAAATGAGCAGTTCTTC. This encodes CASSGGGNEQFF.